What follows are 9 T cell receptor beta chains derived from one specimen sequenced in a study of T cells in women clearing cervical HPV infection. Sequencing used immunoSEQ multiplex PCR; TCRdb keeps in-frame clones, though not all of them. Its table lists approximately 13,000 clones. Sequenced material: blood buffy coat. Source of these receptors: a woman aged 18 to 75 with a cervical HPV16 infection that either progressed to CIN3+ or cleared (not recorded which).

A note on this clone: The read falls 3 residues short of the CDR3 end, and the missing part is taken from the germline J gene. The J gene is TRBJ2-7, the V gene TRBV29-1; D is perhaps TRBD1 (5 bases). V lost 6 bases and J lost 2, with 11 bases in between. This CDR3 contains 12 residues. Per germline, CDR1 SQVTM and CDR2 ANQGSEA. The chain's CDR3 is CSVRTDTYEQYF. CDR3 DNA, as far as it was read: TGCAGCGTGCGGACGGACACCTACGAG.

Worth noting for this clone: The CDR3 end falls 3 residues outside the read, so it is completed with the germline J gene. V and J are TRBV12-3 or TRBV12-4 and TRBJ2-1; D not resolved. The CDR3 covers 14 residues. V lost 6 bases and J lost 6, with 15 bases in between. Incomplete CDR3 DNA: TGTGCCAGCAGACACTACTATTCGGGCAATGAG. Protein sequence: CASRHYYSGNE. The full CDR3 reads CASRHYYSGNEQFF.

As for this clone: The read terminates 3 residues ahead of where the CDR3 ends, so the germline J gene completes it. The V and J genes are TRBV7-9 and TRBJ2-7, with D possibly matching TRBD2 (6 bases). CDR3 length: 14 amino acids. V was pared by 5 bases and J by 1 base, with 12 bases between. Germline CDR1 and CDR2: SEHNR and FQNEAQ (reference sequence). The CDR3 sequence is CASSTMGLSYEQYF. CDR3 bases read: TGTGCCAGCAGCACGATGGGACTTTCCTACGAG.

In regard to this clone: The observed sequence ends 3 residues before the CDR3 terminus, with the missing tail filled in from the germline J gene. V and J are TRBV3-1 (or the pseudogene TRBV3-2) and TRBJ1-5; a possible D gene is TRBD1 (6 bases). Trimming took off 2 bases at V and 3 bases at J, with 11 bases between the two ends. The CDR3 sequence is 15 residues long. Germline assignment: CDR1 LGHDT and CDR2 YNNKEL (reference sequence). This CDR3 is CASSQYQGYNQPQHF. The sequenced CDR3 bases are TGTGCCAGCAGCCAATATCAGGGGTACAATCAGCCC.

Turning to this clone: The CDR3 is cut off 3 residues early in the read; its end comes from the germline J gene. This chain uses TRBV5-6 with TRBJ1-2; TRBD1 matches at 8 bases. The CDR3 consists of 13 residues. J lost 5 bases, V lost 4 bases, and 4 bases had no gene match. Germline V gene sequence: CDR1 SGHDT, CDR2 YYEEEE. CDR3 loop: CASSPGQGYGYTF. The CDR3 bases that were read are TGTGCCAGCAGCCCCGGACAGGGATATGGC.

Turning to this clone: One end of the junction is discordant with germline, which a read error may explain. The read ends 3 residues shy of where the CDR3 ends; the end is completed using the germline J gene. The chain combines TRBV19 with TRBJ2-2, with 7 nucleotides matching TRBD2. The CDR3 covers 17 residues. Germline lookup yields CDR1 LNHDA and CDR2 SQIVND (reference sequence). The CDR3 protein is CATSFLADFSGANVLFF. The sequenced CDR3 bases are TGTGCCACTAGTTTTCTAGCGGACTTCTCTGGGGCCAACGTG.

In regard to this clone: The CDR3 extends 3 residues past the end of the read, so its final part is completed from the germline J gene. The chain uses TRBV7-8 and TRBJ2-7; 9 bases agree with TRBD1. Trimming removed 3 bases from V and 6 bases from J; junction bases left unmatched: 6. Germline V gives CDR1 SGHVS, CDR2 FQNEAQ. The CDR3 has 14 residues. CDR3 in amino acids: CASSLPGQGGEQYF. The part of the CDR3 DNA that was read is TGTGCCAGCAGCTTGCCGGGACAGGGCGGCGAG.

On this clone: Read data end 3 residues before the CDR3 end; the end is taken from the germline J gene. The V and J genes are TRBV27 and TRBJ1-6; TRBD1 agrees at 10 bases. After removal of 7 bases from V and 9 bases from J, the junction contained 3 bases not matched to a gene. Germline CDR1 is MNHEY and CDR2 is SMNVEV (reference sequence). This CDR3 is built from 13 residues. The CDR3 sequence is CASKRTGGSPLHF. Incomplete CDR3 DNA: TGTGCCAGCAAGAGGACAGGGGGTTCACCC.

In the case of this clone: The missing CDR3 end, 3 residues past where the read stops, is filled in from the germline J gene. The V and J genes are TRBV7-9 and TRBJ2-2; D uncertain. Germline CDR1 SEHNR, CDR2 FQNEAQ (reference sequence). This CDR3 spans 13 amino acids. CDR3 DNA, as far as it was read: TGTGCCAGCAGCTTAGAACCGGGTTCACCG. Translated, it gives CASSLEPGSP. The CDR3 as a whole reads CASSLEPGSPLFF. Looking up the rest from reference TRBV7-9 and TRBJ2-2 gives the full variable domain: DTGVSQNPRHKITKRGQNVTFRCDPISEHNRLYWYRQTLGQGPEFLTYFQNEAQLEKSRLLSDRFSAERPKGSFSTLEIQRTEQGDSAMYLCASSLEPGSPLFFGEGSRLTVL.